The 21 T cell receptor beta chains below come from one sample, sequenced in a study of vaccination and CD4 T cells after COVID-19. Antigen specificity for these receptors is unknown. Treatment meaning: roughly 10-day PBMC culture with coronavirus spike peptide pools or control peptides (ViraFEST assay). Scientists ran DNA taken from cultured CD4+ T cells through the Oncomine TCR Beta short-read assay for sequencing. In TCRdb, the PCR reads were re-called with MiXCR into one record per CDR3 protein. The sample holds several thousand distinct CDR3 sequences, less than 60% seen once. Sequences were obtained from CD4+ T cells from blood, cultured in vitro. The receptors derive from a human donor who had recovered from COVID-19.

This clonotype was detected only a few times. CDR3 sequence (DNA): TGCAGTGCACAGGACAGGGACTACGAGCAGTACTTC. This codes for CSAQDRDYEQYF. The rearrangement joins TRBV20-1 to TRBJ2-7; 8 bases map to TRBD1. V shed 6 bases and J 3 bases; nucleotides not matched to a gene: 4. Looked up from germline, CDR1 is DFQATT and CDR2 is SNEGSKA (reference sequence). The CDR3 has 12 residues.

The J gene is TRBJ2-3, the V gene TRBV7-2; TRBD1 or TRBD2 may be the D gene (5 bases each). Germline V CDR1 and CDR2: SGHTA, FQGNSA. With 0 bases removed from V and 4 bases from J, the gap between germline ends came to 8 bases. The CDR3 length is 14 residues. This CDR3 is CASSLATGPDTQYF. For the CDR3, the DNA is TGTGCCAGCAGCTTAGCAACGGGGCCAGATACGCAGTATTTT.

The gene calls are TRBV29-1 and TRBJ1-2; D is unresolved. Germline CDR1 SQVTM, CDR2 ANQGSEA. The CDR3 extends over 12 amino acids. The ends were cut back, 4 bases at V and 4 bases at J, with 10 bases in the middle. CDR3 sequence: CSVAFSSYGYTF. The CDR3 DNA reads TGCAGCGTTGCCTTCAGTTCCTATGGCTACACCTTC.

The chain joins TRBV7-6 to TRBJ1-6; D is unclear. This CDR3 is 15 amino acids long. V was pared by 1 base and J by 6 bases, with 10 bases between. The germline V gene has CDR1 SGHVS and CDR2 FNYEAQ. The CDR3 region is CASSLEQQRNSPLHF. CDR3 in DNA: TGTGCCAGCAGCTTAGAACAACAACGTAATTCACCCCTCCACTTT.

The genes are TRBV20-1 and TRBJ2-1; TRBD2 matches at 8 bases. Unmatched junction bases numbered 7, after V lost 2 bases and J lost 7 bases. The CDR3 is 14 residues long. The germline V gene has CDR1 DFQATT and CDR2 SNEGSKA (reference sequence). The chain's CDR3 is CSARRSGSVNEQFF. In DNA form, the CDR3 reads TGCAGTGCTAGAAGGAGCGGGAGTGTAAATGAGCAGTTCTTC.

This chain connects TRBV20-1 to TRBJ2-3, with a weak D call TRBD1 (5 bases). Trimming took 6 bases from V and 3 from J, leaving 13 bases between them. Looked up from germline, CDR1 is DFQATT and CDR2 is SNEGSKA (reference sequence). CDR3 length equals 13 residues. For the CDR3, the DNA is TGCAGTGCGACCAGGGATCCGACAGATACGCAGTATTTT. Translation gives CSATRDPTDTQYF.

The CDR3 coding sequence is TGTGCCAGCAGCCGTGACAGATCCTACGAGCAGTACTTC. This codes for CASSRDRSYEQYF. V gene TRBV7-9 combines with J gene TRBJ2-7, with D perhaps TRBD1 (5 bases). Germline V gene data show CDR1 as SEHNR and CDR2 as FQNEAQ (reference sequence). The ends were cut back, 5 bases at V and 1 base at J, with 9 bases in the middle. This CDR3 contains 13 residues. Full variable domain (missing parts from reference TRBV7-9 and TRBJ2-7): DTGVSQNPRHKITKRGQNVTFRCDPISEHNRLYWYRQTLGQGPEFLTYFQNEAQLEKSRLLSDRFSAERPKGSFSTLEIQRTEQGDSAMYLCASSRDRSYEQYFGPGTRLTVT.

There are a few counts of this clonotype. The chain couples TRBV2 to TRBJ2-6; D uncertain. The germline gives CDR1 SNHLY, CDR2 FYNNEI. V shed 4 bases and J shed 4 bases, with 11 bases lying between them. The CDR3 spans 15 residues. CDR3 bases: TGTGCCAGCAGTGTCTGGTTCGGAGGGGCCAACGTCCTGACTTTC. Translation: CASSVWFGGANVLTF.

The J gene is TRBJ2-1, the V gene TRBV19; TRBD2 agrees at 13 bases. The germline CDR1 and CDR2 sequences are LNHDA and SQIVND (reference sequence). CDR3 size: 18 residues. V shed 5 bases, J shed 0 bases, and the junction held 7 bases outside the gene matches. In nucleotides, the CDR3 is TGTGCCAGTAGTCCGCGGACTAGCGGGGGTAGCTCCTACAATGAGCAGTTCTTC. It translates to CASSPRTSGGSSYNEQFF.

This chain joins TRBV5-4 and TRBJ1-2; D might be TRBD1 (5 bases). CDR3 length equals 13 residues. V was pared by 0 bases and J by 7 bases, with 10 bases between. Per the germline V gene, CDR1 is SGHNT and CDR2 is YYREEE (reference sequence). The CDR3 DNA reads TGTGCCAGCAGCTTGGAGTGGGGGGGTGGCTACACCTTC. Its translation: CASSLEWGGGYTF.

The chain combines TRBV6-5 with TRBJ1-4; no firm D call. CDR1 is MNHEY, CDR2 SVGAGI, per germline. This CDR3 contains 21 residues. V dropped 0 bases and J dropped 0 bases, with 23 bases sitting between them. The CDR3 DNA sequence: TGTGCCAGCAGTTACTCGAGCCCGAGTCGGCCCGTAGTTGCAACTAATGAAAAACTGTTTTTT. Its translation is CASSYSSPSRPVVATNEKLFF.

This rearrangement joins TRBV25-1 to TRBJ2-2, with TRBD1 identical over 9 bases. J lost 7 bases, V lost 6 bases, and 9 bases had no gene match. The CDR3 loop spans 15 amino acids. Germline lookup yields CDR1 MGHDK and CDR2 SYGVNS. The CDR3 region has the DNA TGTGCCAGCAGGGGGGGGACAGGGTTCGGCGGGGAGCTGTTTTTT. Translating it yields CASRGGTGFGGELFF.

The rearrangement joins TRBV6-2 or TRBV6-3 to TRBJ2-7; 11 nucleotides match TRBD2. Germline V gene lookup returns CDR1 MNHEY and CDR2 SVGEGT. The CDR3 contains 14 residues. After removal of 6 bases from V and 3 bases from J, the junction contained 4 bases not matched to a gene. The CDR3 region is CASRRLAGLYEQYF. The CDR3 DNA reads TGTGCCAGCAGACGACTAGCGGGGCTCTACGAGCAGTACTTC.

V usage is TRBV12-3 or TRBV12-4 and J usage is TRBJ2-1; the match to TRBD2 covers 9 bases. Germline trimming cut 2 bases from V and 4 bases from J; bases unmatched to any gene: 3. The CDR3 covers 15 residues. In DNA form, the CDR3 reads TGTGCCAGCAGTTTACTAGCGGGATATTACAATGAGCAGTTCTTC. This translates into CASSLLAGYYNEQFF.

This clonotype was seen just once. This chain joins TRBV6-1 and TRBJ2-5, with TRBD2 as a possible D gene (6 bases). The CDR3 covers 15 residues. Germline V gene sequence: CDR1 MNHNS, CDR2 SASEGT. V dropped 6 bases and J dropped 1 base, with 15 bases sitting between them. This CDR3 is CASRMTGGSQETQYF. As DNA, the CDR3 is TGTGCCAGCAGAATGACCGGGGGTAGCCAAGAGACCCAGTACTTC.

This rearrangement joins TRBV12-3 or TRBV12-4 to TRBJ2-1; 9 bases line up with TRBD1. This CDR3 has 15 amino acids. The V segment lost 5 bases and the J segment 4 bases; nucleotides outside the gene matches: 6. The CDR3 sequence: CASSPRDRDYNEQFF. The CDR3 DNA reads as TGTGCCAGCAGTCCCCGGGACAGGGATTACAATGAGCAGTTCTTC.

The rearrangement links TRBV7-9 to TRBJ2-7; 10 nucleotides agree with TRBD1. Trimming took 5 bases from V and 2 from J; bases not matched to a gene: 3. CDR3 length: 14 amino acids. Germline V gene data show CDR1 as SEHNR and CDR2 as FQNEAQ (reference sequence). CDR3 in DNA: TGTGCCAGCAGCCAGGGACAGGGGACCTACGAGCAGTACTTC. This encodes CASSQGQGTYEQYF.

The rearrangement joins TRBV20-1 to TRBJ1-2, with D maybe TRBD1 (6 bases). The CDR3 is 13 residues long. V lost 5 bases and J 5 bases, leaving 15 bases between the germline ends. Germline loops: CDR1 DFQATT, CDR2 SNEGSKA (reference sequence). The CDR3 DNA reads TGCAGTGCTTACACCGGGACACCGTATGGCTACACCTTC. Its protein is CSAYTGTPYGYTF.

This clonotype appeared a few times. The V and J genes are TRBV7-9 and TRBJ1-1, with TRBD1 matching 12 bases. V lost 5 bases to trimming and J lost 6 bases; unmatched junction nucleotides: 7. Germline CDR1 SEHNR, CDR2 FQNEAQ (reference sequence). The CDR3 runs 15 residues. CDR3 amino acids: CASSLGQGASPEAFF. CDR3 nucleotides: TGTGCCAGCAGCCTGGGACAGGGGGCATCGCCTGAAGCTTTCTTT.

V usage is TRBV6-1 and J usage is TRBJ2-7, with 7 bases lining up with TRBD2. Trimming took 1 base from V and 1 from J; bases not matched to a gene: 4. The CDR3 totals 15 residues. CDR1 is MNHNS, CDR2 SASEGT, per germline. The CDR3 DNA follows: TGTGCCAGCAGTGAAGTGGGAGGGAGGTCCTACGAGCAGTACTTC. Amino acid sequence: CASSEVGGRSYEQYF.

This clonotype came up a few times. The V gene is TRBV20-1, the J gene TRBJ1-1, with D tentatively TRBD1 (6 bases). V lost 0 bases and J lost 1, with 12 bases in between. The germline gives CDR1 DFQATT, CDR2 SNEGSKA (reference sequence). The CDR3 sequence is 15 residues long. The CDR3 DNA follows: TGCAGTGCTAGAGATCGTGGGGGCGCGAACACTGAAGCTTTCTTT. Encoded protein: CSARDRGGANTEAFF.